This is a list of T cell receptor beta chains from one sample in a study of pediatric ulcerative colitis. TCRdb's table, derived via immunoSEQ multiplex PCR, lists solely in-frame clones and lacks some. The sample consists of over 10,000 clones, roughly four fifths of them appearing once. Material: gut tissue. Every receptor here comes from a boy aged 5-17 years who was a control in a study of pediatric ulcerative colitis. The CDR3 runs from the conserved cysteine through the conserved F or W. The D gene is left open where the match is weak. For some rows the clone size is stated as once, few or many, or as a class when expanded; others skip it.

J gene: TRBJ1-2; clone size: .; D gene: .; V gene: TRBV7-2; CDR3 DNA: TGTGCCAGCAGCTTAGAGACAGGCGGCTACACCTTC; CDR3 protein: CASSLETGGYTF
J gene: TRBJ2-1; clone size: .; D gene: .; V gene: TRBV30; CDR3 DNA: TGTGCCTGGAGCGAAATACTTCGGGATGAGCAGTTCTTC; CDR3 protein: CAWSEILRDEQFF
J gene: TRBJ1-1; clone size: .; D gene: TRBD1; V gene: TRBV11-3; CDR3 DNA: TGTGCCAGCAGCTTTACAGGGGGCGCGGACACTGAAGCTTTCTTT; CDR3 protein: CASSFTGGADTEAFF
J gene: TRBJ1-5; clone size: .; D gene: .; V gene: TRBV7-2; CDR3 DNA: TGTGCCAGCAGATTAGGATCAGGGCTAGGCAATCAGCCCCAGCATTTT; CDR3 protein: CASRLGSGLGNQPQHF
J gene: TRBJ2-2; clone size: .; D gene: TRBD2; V gene: TRBV19; CDR3 DNA: TGTGCCAGTAGTGTGACCGGGGGGACCGGGGAGCTGTTTTTT; CDR3 protein: CASSVTGGTGELFF
J gene: TRBJ1-1; clone size: .; D gene: .; V gene: TRBV6-4; CDR3 DNA: TGTGCCAGCAGTGACTCGTGGGGCACTGAAGCTTTCTTT; CDR3 protein: CASSDSWGTEAFF
J gene: TRBJ2-7; clone size: .; D gene: TRBD1; V gene: TRBV7-9; CDR3 DNA: TGTGCCAGCAGCTTCGACAGGGACGAGCAGTACTTC; CDR3 protein: CASSFDRDEQYF
J gene: TRBJ2-3; clone size: .; D gene: TRBD2; V gene: TRBV7-3; CDR3 DNA: TGTGCCAGCAGCCAAGGACTAGTCACAGATACGCAGTATTTT; CDR3 protein: CASSQGLVTDTQYF
J gene: TRBJ2-5; clone size: .; D gene: .; V gene: TRBV6-1; CDR3 DNA: TGTGCCAGCAGTGGGGCGGGATGGGAGACCCAGTACTTC; CDR3 protein: CASSGAGWETQYF
J gene: TRBJ2-1; clone size: .; D gene: .; V gene: TRBV30; CDR3 DNA: TGTGCCTGGAGTGTGGGGTACTACAATGAGCAGTTCTTC; CDR3 protein: CAWSVGYYNEQFF
J gene: TRBJ1-2; clone size: once; D gene: TRBD1; V gene: TRBV4-3; CDR3 DNA: TGCGCCAGCAGCCAAAGCAGAACCGGGACAGGGGCAGTCGGCTACACCTTC; CDR3 protein: CASSQSRTGTGAVGYTF
J gene: TRBJ2-3; clone size: .; D gene: TRBD2; V gene: TRBV7-2; CDR3 DNA: TGTGCCAGCAGCTTGGTGGGAGGGCGTTCAGATACGCAGTATTTT; CDR3 protein: CASSLVGGRSDTQYF
J gene: TRBJ1-1; clone size: .; D gene: .; V gene: TRBV28; CDR3 DNA: TGTGCCAGCACCACGGACAGTCTGGGGGCGGTGAACACTGAAGCTTTCTTT; CDR3 protein: CASTTDSLGAVNTEAFF
J gene: TRBJ2-7; clone size: .; D gene: TRBD1; V gene: TRBV9; CDR3 DNA: TGTGCCAGCTGGGACAGCTCCTACGAGCAGTACTTC; CDR3 protein: CASWDSSYEQYF
J gene: TRBJ2-7; clone size: .; D gene: TRBD2; V gene: TRBV19; CDR3 DNA: TGTGCCAGTAGTATAGGGCCTGCGGGAGACGGCTACGAGCAGTACTTC; CDR3 protein: CASSIGPAGDGYEQYF
J gene: TRBJ2-3; clone size: few; D gene: TRBD2; V gene: TRBV2; CDR3 DNA: TGTGCCAGCAGTTCTCTAGCGGGAGACGTAAATACGCAGTATTTT; CDR3 protein: CASSSLAGDVNTQYF
J gene: TRBJ2-3; clone size: .; D gene: .; V gene: TRBV4-2; CDR3 DNA: TGTGCCAGCACCCAGAGGGGGGCATCGAACACAGATACGCAGTATTTT; CDR3 protein: CASTQRGASNTDTQYF
J gene: TRBJ2-7; clone size: .; D gene: .; V gene: TRBV11-3; CDR3 DNA: TGTGCCAGCAGCTTAGATGGGGACAACTACGAGCAGTACTTC; CDR3 protein: CASSLDGDNYEQYF
J gene: TRBJ2-5; clone size: .; D gene: .; V gene: TRBV7-9; CDR3 DNA: TGTGCCAGCAGCGGGGGGACGCCGGGGACCCAGTACTTC; CDR3 protein: CASSGGTPGTQYF
J gene: TRBJ1-2; clone size: .; D gene: .; V gene: TRBV7-2; CDR3 DNA: TGTGCCAGCAGCTTAGATTACGGGGTGGGAGGGGATGGCTACACCTTC; CDR3 protein: CASSLDYGVGGDGYTF
J gene: TRBJ1-2; clone size: .; D gene: .; V gene: TRBV29-1; CDR3 DNA: TGCAGCGTTGAAAGCAGTAACTATGGCTACACCTTC; CDR3 protein: CSVESSNYGYTF
J gene: TRBJ2-2; clone size: .; D gene: .; V gene: TRBV5-1; CDR3 DNA: TGCGCCAGCAGCTTAGAGCGGCACTTCACCGGGGAGCTGTTTTTT; CDR3 protein: CASSLERHFTGELFF
J gene: TRBJ2-7; clone size: .; D gene: .; V gene: TRBV6-6; CDR3 DNA: TGTGCCAGCAGTTTGGAGGACTACGAGCAGTACTTC; CDR3 protein: CASSLEDYEQYF
J gene: TRBJ2-3; clone size: .; D gene: .; V gene: TRBV7-2; CDR3 DNA: TGTGCCAGCAGCTTAGACGGGGGACTCAGCACAGATACGCAGTATTTT; CDR3 protein: CASSLDGGLSTDTQYF
J gene: TRBJ2-5; clone size: .; D gene: TRBD2; V gene: TRBV19; CDR3 DNA: TGTGCCAGTAGTATTGGGTTCGGGGGGGTCGGTGAGACCCAGTACTTC; CDR3 protein: CASSIGFGGVGETQYF
J gene: TRBJ2-1; clone size: .; D gene: .; V gene: TRBV11-3; CDR3 DNA: TGTGCCAGCAGCTTATTGTTTCCCTCCTACAATGAGCAGTTCTTC; CDR3 protein: CASSLLFPSYNEQFF
J gene: TRBJ2-5; clone size: .; D gene: .; V gene: TRBV7-3; CDR3 DNA: TGTGCCAGCAGCGAAATCAGGGGAGAGACCCAGTACTTC; CDR3 protein: CASSEIRGETQYF
J gene: TRBJ2-5; clone size: .; D gene: TRBD2; V gene: TRBV6-1; CDR3 DNA: TGTGCCAGCTCCGCAGCGGGAGGGATTGAGACCCAGTACTTC; CDR3 protein: CASSAAGGIETQYF
J gene: TRBJ2-3; clone size: .; D gene: TRBD2; V gene: TRBV7-9; CDR3 DNA: TGTGCCAGCAGCCGAATAAGCGGGGGGGTCACAGATACGCAGTATTTT; CDR3 protein: CASSRISGGVTDTQYF
J gene: TRBJ1-1; clone size: .; D gene: .; V gene: TRBV6-6; CDR3 DNA: TGTGCCAGCAGCAGGGAGATGAACACTGAAGCTTTCTTT; CDR3 protein: CASSREMNTEAFF
J gene: TRBJ1-4; clone size: .; D gene: .; V gene: TRBV5-1; CDR3 DNA: TGCGCCAGCAGCCCCGAACGGCCAGCGGGGGATGAAAAACTGTTTTTT; CDR3 protein: CASSPERPAGDEKLFF
J gene: TRBJ2-6; clone size: .; D gene: .; V gene: TRBV29-1; CDR3 DNA: TGCAGCGTTGAGGGTGCTAGCTCTGGGGCCAACGTCCTGACTTTC; CDR3 protein: CSVEGASSGANVLTF
J gene: TRBJ1-5; clone size: .; D gene: .; V gene: TRBV9; CDR3 DNA: TGTGCCAGCAGCCCTACAGCGGGGGCCAATCAGCCCCAGCATTTT; CDR3 protein: CASSPTAGANQPQHF
J gene: TRBJ2-1; clone size: few; D gene: .; V gene: TRBV7-3; CDR3 DNA: TGTGCCAGCAGCCTGGGGACCAACAATGAGCAGTTCTTC; CDR3 protein: CASSLGTNNEQFF
J gene: TRBJ1-1; clone size: .; D gene: .; V gene: TRBV4-1; CDR3 DNA: TGCGCCAGCAGCCAAGTTCCCCCGCCCGACACTGAAGCTTTCTTT; CDR3 protein: CASSQVPPPDTEAFF
J gene: TRBJ2-5; clone size: .; D gene: .; V gene: TRBV7-2; CDR3 DNA: TGTGCCAGCAGCTTAGTATCTAGCGCGTGGGACCCACGGACCCAGTACTTC; CDR3 protein: CASSLVSSAWDPRTQYF
J gene: TRBJ1-1; clone size: few; D gene: .; V gene: TRBV7-3; CDR3 DNA: TGTGCCAGCAGCTTAGAACAAAACACTGAAGCTTTCTTT; CDR3 protein: CASSLEQNTEAFF
J gene: TRBJ2-1; clone size: few; D gene: .; V gene: TRBV11-1; CDR3 DNA: TGTGCCAGCAGCTTAAAGTGGGAGCGCCAAAACAATGAGCAGTTCTTC; CDR3 protein: CASSLKWERQNNEQFF
J gene: TRBJ2-2; clone size: .; D gene: .; V gene: TRBV9; CDR3 DNA: TGTGCCAGCAGCACCCGTCTAACCGGGGAGCTGTTTTTT; CDR3 protein: CASSTRLTGELFF
J gene: TRBJ1-3; clone size: .; D gene: .; V gene: TRBV29-1; CDR3 DNA: TGCAGCGTTGTGGGGGAAACCTTTGGAAACACCATATATTTT; CDR3 protein: CSVVGETFGNTIYF
J gene: TRBJ1-2; clone size: .; D gene: .; V gene: TRBV6-1; CDR3 DNA: TGTGCCAGCAGTGAGGGGCGGACCTATGGCTACACCTTC; CDR3 protein: CASSEGRTYGYTF
J gene: TRBJ1-2; clone size: .; D gene: .; V gene: TRBV5-1; CDR3 DNA: TGCGCCAGCAGCTTGCAGGACGCCTATGGCTACACCTTC; CDR3 protein: CASSLQDAYGYTF
J gene: TRBJ2-1; clone size: .; D gene: .; V gene: TRBV4-1; CDR3 DNA: TGCGCCAGCAGCCATCGTAGCGTAGAGCAGTTCTTC; CDR3 protein: CASSHRSVEQFF
J gene: TRBJ2-2; clone size: few; D gene: TRBD2; V gene: TRBV5-6; CDR3 DNA: TGTGCCAGCAGCTCCAGACTAGCGCTCACCGGGGAGCTGTTTTTT; CDR3 protein: CASSSRLALTGELFF
J gene: TRBJ2-5; clone size: once; D gene: TRBD2; V gene: TRBV4-1; CDR3 DNA: TGCGCCAGCAGCCAAGAGGGGGTAGCGGGAGGTTCATGGGAGACCCAGTACTTC; CDR3 protein: CASSQEGVAGGSWETQYF
J gene: TRBJ1-4; clone size: .; D gene: .; V gene: TRBV27; CDR3 DNA: TGTGCCAGCAGTTTCGCGCGTCGAGGAGAAAAACTGTTTTTT; CDR3 protein: CASSFARRGEKLFF
J gene: TRBJ2-2; clone size: .; D gene: TRBD1; V gene: TRBV7-8; CDR3 DNA: TGTGCCAGCAGCTACGACAGGGTGTCGAACACCGGGGAGCTGTTTTTT; CDR3 protein: CASSYDRVSNTGELFF